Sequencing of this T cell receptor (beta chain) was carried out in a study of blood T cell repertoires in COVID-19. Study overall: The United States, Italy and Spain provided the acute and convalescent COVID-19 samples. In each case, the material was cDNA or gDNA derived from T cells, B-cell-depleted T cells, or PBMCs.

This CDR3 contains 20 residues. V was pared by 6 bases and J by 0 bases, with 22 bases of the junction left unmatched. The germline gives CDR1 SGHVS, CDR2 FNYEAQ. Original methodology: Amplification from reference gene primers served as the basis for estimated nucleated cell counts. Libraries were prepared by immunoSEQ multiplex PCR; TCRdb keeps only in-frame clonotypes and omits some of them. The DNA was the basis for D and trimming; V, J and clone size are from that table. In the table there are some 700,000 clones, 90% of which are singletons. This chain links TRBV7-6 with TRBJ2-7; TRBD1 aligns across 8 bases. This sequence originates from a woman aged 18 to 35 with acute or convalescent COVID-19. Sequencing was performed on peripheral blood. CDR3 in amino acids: CASSLWLRTGTGFSSYEQYF. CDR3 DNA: TGTGCCAGCAGTTTATGGCTAAGAACCGGGACAGGTTTTAGCTCCTACGAGCAGTACTTC.